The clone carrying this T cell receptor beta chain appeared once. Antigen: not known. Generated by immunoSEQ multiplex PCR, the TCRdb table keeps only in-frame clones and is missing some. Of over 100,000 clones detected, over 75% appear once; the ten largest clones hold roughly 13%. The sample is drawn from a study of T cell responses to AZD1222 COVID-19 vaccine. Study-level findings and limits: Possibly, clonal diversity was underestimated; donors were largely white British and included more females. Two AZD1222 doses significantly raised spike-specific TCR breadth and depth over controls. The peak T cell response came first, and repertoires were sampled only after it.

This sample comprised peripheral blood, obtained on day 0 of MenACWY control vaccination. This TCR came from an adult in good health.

CDR3 sequence reads: CASTHGRSTEAFF. Written as DNA, the CDR3 is TGTGCCAGCACCCACGGGAGGAGCACTGAAGCTTTCTTT. This sequence joins TRBV6-5 and TRBJ1-1; D unclear. The germline V gene has CDR1 MNHEY and CDR2 SVGAGI. Between the trimmed V and J ends, which lost 7 bases and 4 bases, there was a span of 13 bases. This CDR3 contains 13 residues.